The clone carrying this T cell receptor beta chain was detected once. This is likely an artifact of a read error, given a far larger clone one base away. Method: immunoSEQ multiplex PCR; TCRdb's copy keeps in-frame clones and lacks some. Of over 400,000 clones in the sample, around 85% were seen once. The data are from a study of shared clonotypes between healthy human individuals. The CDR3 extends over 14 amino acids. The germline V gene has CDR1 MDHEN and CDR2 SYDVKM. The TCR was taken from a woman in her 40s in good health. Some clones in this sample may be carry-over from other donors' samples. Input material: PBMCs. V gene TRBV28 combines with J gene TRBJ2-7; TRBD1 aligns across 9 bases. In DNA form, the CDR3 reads TGTGCCAGCAGTTTATGGCGGACAGGGGTCGAGCGGTACTTC. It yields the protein CASSLWRTGVERYF.